This T cell receptor beta chain was captured in a study of T cell repertoires in cytomegalovirus infection. Study information: In the study, CMV epitopes included recently identified HLA-C-restricted and well-studied HLA-B-restricted ones. Public TCR beta signatures indicated both CMV infection and matching HLA type. Notes on the study in general: Dominating the ex vivo response were TCR beta clonotypes that were CMV-specific and HLA-C-restricted. Accumulated public TCR beta family frequency recognized individuals carrying CMV together with the relevant HLA.

Turning to this clonotype: The antigen remains undetermined.

TCRdb itself ran the reads through MiXCR, one entry per CDR3 protein. The repertoire holds approximately 74,000 distinct CDR3 sequences, with roughly 40% as singletons. CDR3 length: 14 residues. Germline V gene sequence: CDR1 SGHTA, CDR2 FQGNSA. With 0 bases clipped from V and 5 bases from J, the junction kept 2 bases outside the gene matches. The genes are TRBV7-2 and TRBJ2-3, with TRBD1 matching 7 bases. The source material was CD8+ T cells from cultured PBMCs, sampled from culture after CMV antigen stimulation. The receptor's source is a human donor in good health (CMV status not recorded). Some clones in this sample may be carry-over from other donors' samples. CDR3 amino acids: CASSLAGQVDTQYF. CDR3 sequence (DNA): TGTGCCAGCAGCTTAGCCGGACAGGTAGATACGCAGTATTTT.